This T cell receptor (beta chain) was found in a study of lymphopenia after photon versus proton radiotherapy. The study's findings and limits: Photon-treated patients lost naive T cells and TCR diversity; proton-treated stayed stable. Post-nadir TCR diversity decline inversely tracked overall survival among those who died. After the lymphocyte nadir, photon-treated repertoires showed oligoclonal expansion, especially of CD8+ Temra cells.

Concerning this clone: Its antigen remains unidentified.

Sequenced by immunoSEQ multiplex PCR; TCRdb stores in-frame clones only, minus some. The sample includes around 28,000 clones, roughly four fifths of them seen just once. Specimen: peripheral blood, collected from a patient treated with photon-based radiotherapy. The TCR originated in a man between 45 and 60 years old with gastric cancer.

The CDR3 region is CASSEGQSINSPLHF. CDR3 coding DNA: TGTGCCAGCAGCGAAGGACAGAGTATTAATTCACCCCTCCACTTT. The J gene is TRBJ1-6, the V gene TRBV7-2, with D perhaps TRBD1 (6 bases). From germline, CDR1 is SGHTA and CDR2 FQGNSA. The CDR3 consists of 15 residues. V shed 5 bases and J shed 6 bases, with 14 bases lying between them.